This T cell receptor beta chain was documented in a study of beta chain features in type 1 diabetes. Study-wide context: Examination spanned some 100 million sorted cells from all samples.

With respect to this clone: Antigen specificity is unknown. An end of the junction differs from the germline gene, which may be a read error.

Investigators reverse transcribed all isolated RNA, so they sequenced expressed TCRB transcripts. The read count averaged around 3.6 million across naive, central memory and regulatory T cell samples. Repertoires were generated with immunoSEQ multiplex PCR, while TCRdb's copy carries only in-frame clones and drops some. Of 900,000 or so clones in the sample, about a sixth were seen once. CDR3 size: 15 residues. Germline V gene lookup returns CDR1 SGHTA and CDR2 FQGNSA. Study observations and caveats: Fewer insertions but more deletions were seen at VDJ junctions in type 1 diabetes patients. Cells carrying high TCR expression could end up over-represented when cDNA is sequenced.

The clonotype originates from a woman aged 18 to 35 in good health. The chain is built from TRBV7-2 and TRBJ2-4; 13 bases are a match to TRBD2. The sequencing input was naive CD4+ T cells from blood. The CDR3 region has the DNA TGTGCCAGCAGTTTAGGACTAGCGGGAGTGAACATTCAGTACTTC. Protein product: CASSLGLAGVNIQYF.